This T cell receptor beta chain was obtained from a study of regulatory T cells in long-lasting Graves disease. There are a few counts of this clonotype. This sample's time point: newly diagnosed GD, antithyroid drugs for less than 3 months. RNA extracted from PBMCs served as the sequencing template. Patients all came to the study from an endocrinology department in Xi'an, China. For TCR beta, libraries came from iRepertoire HTBI primers and Arm-PCR of CDR3 regions. TCRdb used MiXCR to reprocess the multiplex PCR reads, holding one entry per CDR3 protein. This sample has approximately 540,000 distinct CDR3 sequences; 9.5% to 15% occur once, and the top ten carry more than 8%. Trimming shortened V by 0 bases and J by 5 bases, and 10 bases separated the two germline ends. Germline V gene sequence: CDR1 GTSNPN, CDR2 SVGIG (reference sequence). CDR3 length: 13 amino acids. This sample was shared with a second study, whose subject was T cells in Graves' hyperthyroidism and ophthalmopathy. That report notes: An initial round of RT-PCR targeting the TCR CDR3 relied on the HTBI primer set. Ophthalmopathy got predicted by the model a median about 6.7 months before its onset.

Sequencing used peripheral blood mononuclear cells (PBMCs), obtained at new diagnosis, from a patient treated with antithyroid drugs. The clonotype originates from a woman between 25 and 40 years old with Graves disease. The chain couples TRBV30 to TRBJ2-5; D gene uncertain. CDR3 in amino acids: CAWSVSGSETQYF. The CDR3 nucleotides read TGTGCCTGGAGTGTTAGTGGCTCTGAGACCCAGTACTTC.